The T cell receptor beta chain under discussion was sequenced for a study of shared clonotypes between healthy human individuals (dated by TCRdb to 2019 to 2021). Concerning the study at large: The cohort included a few men and a couple of women between 18 and 49 years of age. For each donor, CD4 naive and CD4 memory were each run on three plates, CD8 naive on two plates, and CD8 memory on one plate. The study deeply sequenced blood TCR repertoires of about 5 healthy adults to estimate repertoire size and the extent of clonotype sharing between individuals. Libraries were prepared and TCR repertoires were sequenced by different laboratories using diverse techniques, in order to increase sequencing depth and limit assay-specific biases. Leukapheresis yielded between about 0.94 and 9 billion PBMCs per donor. Points the paper makes about the study in general: Pairwise subsampling indicated that sequencing depth was expected to affect the degree of clonotype sharing among donors. The genetic and exposure-history diversity represented was limited by the small number of donors. When four donors were compared, the shared fraction of clonotypes was 5% to 6.5% for naive CD4, less than 4% for naive CD8, more than 2% for memory CD4, and about 0.36% for memory CD8. Higher generation probabilities were observed for clonotypes shared by all four sorted-subset donors than for non-shared clonotypes. Sampling was restricted to blood, and TCR repertoires in tissue are likely to differ from TCR repertoires in blood. Naive subsets generally had larger estimated clonotype richness than memory subsets did. Even with the large sequencing depth, rarefaction of the sorted-subset datasets indicated that sequencing was incomplete.

The donors were healthy, HIV-negative adults with no recently reported acute infections or vaccinations. Only Caucasian adults living in Nashville, Tennessee, USA were represented among the donors. CD4+ T cells were enriched through magnetic negative selection, after which naive cells were positively selected on CD45RA and the remaining negative fraction served as the memory subset. Blood was collected by leukapheresis, and PBMCs were isolated by Ficoll-Histopaque density gradient centrifugation and then cryopreserved in liquid nitrogen vapor phase. Analytical flow cytometry was used to check the purity and quantity of every magnetically sorted T cell population. Genomic DNA was isolated from each sorted fraction and quantified by UV absorbance on a Nanodrop 2000c. TCR CDR3 regions were amplified from genomic DNA by multiplex PCR using the deep immunoSEQ assay. Extracted genomic DNA from each cell subset was spread evenly across all wells of several immunoSEQ 96-well plates, with each plate serving as a replicate. For sorted subsets, 200 to 250 ng genomic DNA, equal to 25,000 to 35,000 T cell genomes, was loaded into each replicate PCR. Purified libraries were measured with a Qubit 3.0 fluorometer, size-checked on a Bioanalyzer 2100, and measured again with the KAPA Library Quantification kit. Every immunoSEQ 96-well plate was sequenced on a separate single-read 150-cycle Illumina NextSeq 550 flow cell. In the paper's pipeline: Because the immunoSEQ output held only junctional sequences and lacked quality scores, the filtering could not match the filtering applied to full-length reads. Sequences were annotated with PyIR, a Python wrapper for IgBLAST v1.9, and V/J genes and CDR3 were assigned using IMGT germline references. Reads were filtered out if the reads had weak V/J assignments (E-value above 1e-6), no CDR3, stop codons, out-of-frame junctions, or ambiguous translated residues. V3J clonotypes were defined as sequences sharing an identical inferred V gene, J gene, and CDR3 amino acid sequence. Percentage overlap between repertoires was computed as shared unique clonotypes divided by the size of the smaller repertoire. Three approaches were used to assess repertoire richness: RTK rarefaction, the Chao1 estimator, and Recon v2.1 estimates of unobserved clonotypes. Generation probabilities were computed with OLGA for all TCRbeta clonotypes obtained by the gDNA method from a handful of donors. What TCRdb holds here is the immuneACCESS table cut down to in-frame rearrangements. Part of the clones is not present; checked against another copy, under half of the missing clones reflect an unresolved V gene, and the others are unexplained. The V and J calls and clone size are taken from that table; D and trimming were inferred from the DNA. The sample data list some 1,100,000 clones, and around 78% of these were observed just once. The leading ten clones occupy around 0.47% of the sample.

From its cysteine to its phenylalanine, the CDR3 spans 16 amino acids. The DNA shown is the 48-base CDR3, in frame from base 1. Between the V and J ends, shortened by 0 bases and 2 bases respectively, the junction contains 13 bases. CDR1 and CDR2 are drawn from the germline V gene (reference sequence): LNHDA, SQIVND. Regarding this clone: What antigen it recognizes has not been identified. No much larger clone is present one base from it, and per-base qualities are unavailable.

The sequence links TRBV19 to TRBJ1-2; a tentative D match to TRBD1 spans 5 bases. The origin of this receptor is a man aged 18 to 30 in good health. Some clones in this sample may be carry-over from other donors' samples. Sequencing was done on a sample of memory CD4+ T cells from PBMCs. The sample's cell subset or site label is to be understood as: CD45RA-negative fraction. The CDR3 reads CASSIDLGRVNYGYTF. Read as DNA, the sequence is TGTGCCAGTAGTATAGATCTAGGCAGGGTCAACTATGGCTACACCTTC.